The following is a T cell receptor (beta chain) sequence with its context. The target antigen is unknown. This CDR3 spans 13 amino acids. Trimming took off 4 bases at V and 1 base at J, with 7 bases between the two ends. CDR1 and CDR2 from the germline V gene are MNHNS and SASEGT. Extracted RNA was reverse transcribed into cDNA, the sequencing template. Profiled with immunoSEQ multiplex PCR; TCRdb holds only in-frame clones, not every one. The sample lists 150,000 to 250,000 clones, 55% to 70% seen once, with 5% to 6% in the top ten. Treatment: oral pan-JAK inhibitor, 5-10 mg twice daily. The record originates from a study of CD8+ T cells in alopecia areata. The study's findings and limits: Because of a solitary nonresponder, the connection of baseline CD8+ expansion to response stays uncertain. Affected lesional scalp, above all in alopecia totalis/universalis, was more clonal than normal scalp.

Sequencing used CD4+ T cells sorted from blood, obtained at week 24, from a patient treated with tofacitinib. This TCR came from a human donor with alopecia areata. The genes are TRBV6-1 and TRBJ1-1; D might be TRBD1 (5 bases). DNA for the CDR3: TGTGCCAGCAGTGTGAGGGGGAACACTGAAGCTTTCTTT. Translated: CASSVRGNTEAFF.